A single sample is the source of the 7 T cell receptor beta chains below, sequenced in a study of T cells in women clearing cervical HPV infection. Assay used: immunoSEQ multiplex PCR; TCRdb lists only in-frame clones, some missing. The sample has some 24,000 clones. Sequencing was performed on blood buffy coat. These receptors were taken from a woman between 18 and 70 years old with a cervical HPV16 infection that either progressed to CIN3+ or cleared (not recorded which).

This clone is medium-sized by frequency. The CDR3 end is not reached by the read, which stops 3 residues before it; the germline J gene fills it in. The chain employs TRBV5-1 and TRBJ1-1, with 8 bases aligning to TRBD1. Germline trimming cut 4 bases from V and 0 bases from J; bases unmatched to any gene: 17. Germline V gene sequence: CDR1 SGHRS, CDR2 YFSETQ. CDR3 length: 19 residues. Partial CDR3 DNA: TGCGCCAGCAGCATTACCGGACGGACAGGGAACTTCATGAACACTGAA. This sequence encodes CASSITGRTGNFMNTE. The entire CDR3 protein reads CASSITGRTGNFMNTEAFF. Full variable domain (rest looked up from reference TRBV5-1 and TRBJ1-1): KAGVTQTPRYLIKTRGQQVTLSCSPISGHRSVSWYQQTPGQGLQFLFEYFSETQRNKGNFPGRFSGRQFSNSRSEMNVSTLELGDSALYLCASSITGRTGNFMNTEAFFGQGTRLTVV.

The CDR3 region is CASSPLRTFTILMVYEQYF. CDR3 bases read: TGTGCCAGCAGCCCCCTTCGAACATTTACTATTTTAATGGTCTACGAG. The chain links TRBV13 to TRBJ2-7; unclear D gene. The CDR3 end is not reached by the read, which stops 3 residues before it; the germline J gene fills it in. Germline CDR1 is PRHDT and CDR2 is FYEKMQ (reference sequence). The CDR3 consists of 19 residues. V was pared by 5 bases and J by 3 bases, with 29 bases between.

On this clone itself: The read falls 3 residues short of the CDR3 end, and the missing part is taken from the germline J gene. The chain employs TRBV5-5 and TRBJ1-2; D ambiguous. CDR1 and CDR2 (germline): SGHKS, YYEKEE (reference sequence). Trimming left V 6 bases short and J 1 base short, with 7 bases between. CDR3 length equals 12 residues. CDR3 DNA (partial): TGTGCCAGCACGCGGAGTAACTATGGC. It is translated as CASTRSNYG. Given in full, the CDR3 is CASTRSNYGYTF.

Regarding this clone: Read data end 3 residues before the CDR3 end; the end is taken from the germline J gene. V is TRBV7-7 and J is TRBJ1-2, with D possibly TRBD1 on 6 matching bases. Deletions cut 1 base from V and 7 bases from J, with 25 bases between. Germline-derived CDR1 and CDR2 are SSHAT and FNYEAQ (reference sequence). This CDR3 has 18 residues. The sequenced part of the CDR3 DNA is TGTGCCAGCAGCTTAGGTGCGGGGGGGCTCCTATCTTCAGGTGGC. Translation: CASSLGAGGLLSSGG. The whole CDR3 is CASSLGAGGLLSSGGYTF.

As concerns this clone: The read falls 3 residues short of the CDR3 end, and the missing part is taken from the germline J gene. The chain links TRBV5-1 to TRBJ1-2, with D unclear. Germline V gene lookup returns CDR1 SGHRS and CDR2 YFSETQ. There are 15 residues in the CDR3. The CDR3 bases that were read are TGCGCCAGCAGTGGCACTCTAGGTCCCTCAGATACC. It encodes CASSGTLGPSDT. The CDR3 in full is CASSGTLGPSDTYTF.

The CDR3 here is CSVGPRGTVTEETQYF. The CDR3 DNA, read in part, is TGCAGCGTTGGCCCTCGCGGGACAGTGACCGAAGAGACC. The genes are TRBV29-1 and TRBJ2-5; D is perhaps TRBD1 (7 bases). The DNA ends 3 residues before the CDR3 does, and the rest of the CDR3 is filled in from the germline J gene. The V gene's germline CDR1 is SQVTM and CDR2 ANQGSEA. The CDR3 extends over 16 amino acids. V lost 4 bases and J lost 3, with 21 bases in between.

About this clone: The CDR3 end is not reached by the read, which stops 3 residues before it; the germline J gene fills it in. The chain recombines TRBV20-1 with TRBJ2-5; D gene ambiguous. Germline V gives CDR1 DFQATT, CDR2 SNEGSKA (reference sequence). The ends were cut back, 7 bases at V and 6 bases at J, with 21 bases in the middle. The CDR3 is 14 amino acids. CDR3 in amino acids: CSGVPGNLAQTQYF. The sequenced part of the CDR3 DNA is TGCAGTGGGGTGCCTGGAAACTTAGCCCAGACC.